A single T cell receptor beta chain is shown here with its context. The entry originates in a study of blood T cell repertoires in COVID-19. Across the study: Samples of COVID-19 (acute and convalescent) were obtained from the United States, Italy and Spain. In each case, the material was cDNA or gDNA derived from T cells, B-cell-depleted T cells, or PBMCs.

Original data processing: Amplification from reference gene primers served as the basis for estimated nucleated cell counts. Produced via immunoSEQ multiplex PCR; TCRdb's table is partial and in-frame only. For V, J and clone size, that table is used; D and trimming come from the DNA. The table shows roughly 290,000 clones, with more than 70% occurring only once. Germline CDR1 and CDR2: SGDLS and YYNGEE. This CDR3 contains 15 residues. Trimming pared 1 base from V and 1 base from J, leaving 10 bases between. This chain uses TRBV9 with TRBJ2-3; D perhaps matches TRBD1 (5 bases). The specimen was peripheral blood. The sequence was collected from a woman in her forties or fifties who had recovered from COVID-19. In DNA, the CDR3 is TGTGCCAGCAGCGTAAGGGGTACGGGCACAGATACGCAGTATTTT. Translated, it gives CASSVRGTGTDTQYF. The full variable domain, rest sourced from reference TRBV9 and TRBJ2-3, is DSGVTQTPKHLITATGQRVTLRCSPRSGDLSVYWYQQSLDQGLQFLIQYYNGEERAKGNILERFSAQQFPDLHSELNLSSLELGDSALYFCASSVRGTGTDTQYFGPGTRLTVL.